This TCR beta chain comes out of a study of Graves' ophthalmopathy and Graves' hyperthyroidism. General observations from the study: Blood was where most expanded thyroid clonotypes above 0.001 frequency also turned up. Both an approximately 69% sensitivity and a roughly 72% specificity characterized the model's predictions of ophthalmopathy progression.

This clonotype was picked up many times. The antigen is unknown. Deletions cut 4 bases from V and 4 bases from J, with 8 bases between. This CDR3 is built from 12 residues. Germline V gene lookup returns CDR1 SQVTM and CDR2 ANQGSEA. Investigators amplified TCR beta CDR3 regions from RNA transcripts. HTBI primers were employed in first-round RT-PCR, then a second-round multiplex PCR followed. TCRdb itself ran the multiplex PCR reads through MiXCR, one entry per CDR3 protein. In the table there are about 620,000 distinct CDR3 sequences, about a fifth of which are singletons. The diagnosis was founded upon clinical symptoms, serum thyroxine, TRAb, thyroid ultrasound and orbital computed tomography.

The chain joins TRBV29-1 to TRBJ1-5; no clear D. The sequence came from a woman under 30 with stable Graves' hyperthyroidism. Some clones in this sample may be carry-over from other donors' samples. The sample was peripheral blood. In DNA form, the CDR3 reads TGCAGCGTTGTAGACGGGAATCAGCCCCAGCATTTT. Encoded protein: CSVVDGNQPQHF.